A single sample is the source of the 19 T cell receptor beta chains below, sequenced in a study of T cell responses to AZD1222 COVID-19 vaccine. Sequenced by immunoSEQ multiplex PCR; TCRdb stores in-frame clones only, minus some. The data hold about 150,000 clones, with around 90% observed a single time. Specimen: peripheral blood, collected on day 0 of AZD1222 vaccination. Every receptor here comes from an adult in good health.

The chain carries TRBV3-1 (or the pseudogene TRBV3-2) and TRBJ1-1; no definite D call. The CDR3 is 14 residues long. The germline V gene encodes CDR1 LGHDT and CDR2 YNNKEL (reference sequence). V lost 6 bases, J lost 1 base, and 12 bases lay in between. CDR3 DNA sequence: TGTGCCAGCAGGATGAGAGGGCCGAACACTGAAGCTTTCTTT. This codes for CASRMRGPNTEAFF.

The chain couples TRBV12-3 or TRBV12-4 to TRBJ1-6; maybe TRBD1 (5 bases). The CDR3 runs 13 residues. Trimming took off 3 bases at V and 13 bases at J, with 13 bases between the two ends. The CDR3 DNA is TGTGCCAGCAGTTTCAACTCGGGGCCTCCCCTCCACTTT. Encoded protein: CASSFNSGPPLHF.

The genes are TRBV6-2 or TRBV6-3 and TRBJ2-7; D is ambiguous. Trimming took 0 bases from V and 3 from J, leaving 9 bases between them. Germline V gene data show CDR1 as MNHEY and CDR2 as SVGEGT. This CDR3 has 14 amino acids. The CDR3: CASSYSNSYYEQYF. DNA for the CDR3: TGTGCCAGCAGTTACTCGAACAGCTACTACGAGCAGTACTTC.

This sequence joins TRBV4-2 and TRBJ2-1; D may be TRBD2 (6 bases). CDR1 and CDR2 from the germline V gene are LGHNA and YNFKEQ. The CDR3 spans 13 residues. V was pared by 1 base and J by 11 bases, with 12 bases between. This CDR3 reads CASSQVTSRQQFF. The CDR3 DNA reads TGTGCCAGCAGCCAAGTTACTAGCCGCCAGCAGTTCTTC.

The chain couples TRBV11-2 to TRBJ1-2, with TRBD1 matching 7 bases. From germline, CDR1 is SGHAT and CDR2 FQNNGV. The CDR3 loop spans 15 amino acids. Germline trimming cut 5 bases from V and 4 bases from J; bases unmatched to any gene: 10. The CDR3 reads CASSPDRAPVYGYTF. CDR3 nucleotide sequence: TGTGCCAGCAGCCCCGACAGGGCCCCCGTCTATGGCTACACCTTC.

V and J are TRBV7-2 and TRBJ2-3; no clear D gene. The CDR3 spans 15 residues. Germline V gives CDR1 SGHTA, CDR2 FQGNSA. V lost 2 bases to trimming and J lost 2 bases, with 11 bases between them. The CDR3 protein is CASSLSAVFTDTQYF. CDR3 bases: TGTGCCAGCAGCTTAAGCGCGGTCTTCACAGATACGCAGTATTTT.

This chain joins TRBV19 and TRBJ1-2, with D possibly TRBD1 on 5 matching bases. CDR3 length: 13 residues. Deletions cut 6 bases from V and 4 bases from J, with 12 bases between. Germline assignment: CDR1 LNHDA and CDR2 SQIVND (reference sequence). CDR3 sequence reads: CASSYGTPYGYTF. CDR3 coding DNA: TGTGCCAGTAGCTACGGGACTCCCTATGGCTACACCTTC.

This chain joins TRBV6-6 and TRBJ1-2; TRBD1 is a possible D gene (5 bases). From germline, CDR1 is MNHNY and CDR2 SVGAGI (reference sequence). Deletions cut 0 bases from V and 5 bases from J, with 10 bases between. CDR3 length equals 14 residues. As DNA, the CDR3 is TGTGCCAGCAGTTACTCGGACCAGGGATATGGCTACACCTTC. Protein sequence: CASSYSDQGYGYTF.

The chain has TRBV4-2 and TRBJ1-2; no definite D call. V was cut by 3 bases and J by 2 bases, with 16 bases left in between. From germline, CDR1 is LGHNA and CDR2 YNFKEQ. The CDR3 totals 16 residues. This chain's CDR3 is CASSHPDAHPNYGYTF. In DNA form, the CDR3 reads TGTGCCAGCAGCCACCCAGACGCCCACCCGAACTATGGCTACACCTTC.

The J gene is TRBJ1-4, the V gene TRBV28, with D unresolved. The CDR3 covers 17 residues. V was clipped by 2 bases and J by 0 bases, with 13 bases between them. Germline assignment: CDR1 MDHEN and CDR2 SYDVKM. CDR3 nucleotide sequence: TGTGCCAGCAGTTTACGACCTGTAGGGACAACTAATGAAAAACTGTTTTTT. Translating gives CASSLRPVGTTNEKLFF.

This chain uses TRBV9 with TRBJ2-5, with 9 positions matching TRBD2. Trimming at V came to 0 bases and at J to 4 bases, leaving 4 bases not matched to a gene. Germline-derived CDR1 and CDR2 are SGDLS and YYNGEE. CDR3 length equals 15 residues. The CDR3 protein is CASSVGLAAGETQYF. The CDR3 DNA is TGTGCCAGCAGCGTAGGACTAGCGGCGGGAGAGACCCAGTACTTC.

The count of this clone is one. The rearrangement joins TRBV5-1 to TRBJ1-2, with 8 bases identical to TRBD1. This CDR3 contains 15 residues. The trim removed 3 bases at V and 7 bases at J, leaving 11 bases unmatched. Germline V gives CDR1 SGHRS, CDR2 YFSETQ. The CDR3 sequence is CASSSDRVYLGGYTF. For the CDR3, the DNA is TGCGCCAGCAGCTCGGACAGGGTATATCTCGGTGGCTACACCTTC.

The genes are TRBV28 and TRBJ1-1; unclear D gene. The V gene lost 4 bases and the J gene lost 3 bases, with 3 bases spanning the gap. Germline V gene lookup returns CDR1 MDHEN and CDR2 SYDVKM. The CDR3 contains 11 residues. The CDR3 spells CASSSDTEAFF. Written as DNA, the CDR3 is TGTGCCAGCAGTTCGGACACTGAAGCTTTCTTT.

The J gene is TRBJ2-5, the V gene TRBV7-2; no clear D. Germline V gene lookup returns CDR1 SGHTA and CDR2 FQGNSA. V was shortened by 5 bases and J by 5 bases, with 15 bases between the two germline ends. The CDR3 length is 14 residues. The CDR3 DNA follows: TGTGCCAGCAGCCCCTACGCGGAGACGGAGACCCAGTACTTC. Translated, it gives CASSPYAETETQYF. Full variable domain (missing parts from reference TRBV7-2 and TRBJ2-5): GAGVSQSPSNKVTEKGKDVELRCDPISGHTALYWYRQSLGQGLEFLIYFQGNSAPDKSGLPSDRFSAERTGGSVSTLTIQRTQQEDSAVYLCASSPYAETETQYFGPGTRLLVL.

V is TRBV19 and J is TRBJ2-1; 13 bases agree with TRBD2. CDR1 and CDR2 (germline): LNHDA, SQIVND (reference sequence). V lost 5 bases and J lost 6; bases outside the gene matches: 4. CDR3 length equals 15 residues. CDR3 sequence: CASSGGLAGFNEQFF. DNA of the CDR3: TGTGCCAGTAGTGGGGGACTAGCGGGATTCAATGAGCAGTTCTTC.

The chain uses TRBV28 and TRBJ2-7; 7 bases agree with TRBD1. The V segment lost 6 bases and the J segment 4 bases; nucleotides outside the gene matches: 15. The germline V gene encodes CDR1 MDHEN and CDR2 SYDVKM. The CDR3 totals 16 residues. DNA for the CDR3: TGTGCCAGCAGGGGAACGGGACAGTGGGGGAGATACGAGCAGTACTTC. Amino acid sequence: CASRGTGQWGRYEQYF.

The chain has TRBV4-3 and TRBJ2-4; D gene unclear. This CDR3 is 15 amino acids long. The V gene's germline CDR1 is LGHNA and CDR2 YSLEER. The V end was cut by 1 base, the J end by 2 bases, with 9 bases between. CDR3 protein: CASSQGSGSKNIQYF. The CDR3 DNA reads TGCGCCAGCAGCCAAGGCTCCGGGTCCAAAAACATTCAGTACTTC.

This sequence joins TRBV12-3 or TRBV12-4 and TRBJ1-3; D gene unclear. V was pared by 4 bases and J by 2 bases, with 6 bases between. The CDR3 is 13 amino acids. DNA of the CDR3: TGTGCCAGCAGTTACCGGGCTGGAAACACCATATATTTT. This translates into CASSYRAGNTIYF.

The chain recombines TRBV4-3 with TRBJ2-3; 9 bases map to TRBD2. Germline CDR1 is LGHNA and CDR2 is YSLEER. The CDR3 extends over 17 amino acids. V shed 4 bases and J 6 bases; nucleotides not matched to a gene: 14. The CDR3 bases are TGCGCCAGCAGCCCCGGGCCGGCGGGAGGGCCTTCGGATACGCAGTATTTT. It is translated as CASSPGPAGGPSDTQYF.